The sequence of this TCR beta chain was determined in a study of blood T cell repertoires in COVID-19. CDR3 size: 15 residues. Looked up from germline, CDR1 is MNHNY and CDR2 is SVGAGI (reference sequence). V lost 7 bases, J lost 7 bases, and 13 bases stayed unmatched. Per the authors' pipeline: Amplification from reference gene primers served as the basis for estimated nucleated cell counts. Clones were read by immunoSEQ multiplex PCR, and TCRdb kept only the in-frame ones, dropping some. D and trimming come from the DNA, and the V and J calls and clone size come from that table. The table lists 200,000 to 300,000 clones, around 80% of them singletons.

This rearrangement joins TRBV6-6 to TRBJ2-1, with TRBD1 identical over 7 bases. Sequences were obtained from peripheral blood. This receptor was taken from a man aged 60 to 69 with acute or convalescent COVID-19. This CDR3 reads CASTERGGQSNEQFF. In nucleotides, the CDR3 is TGTGCCAGCACCGAAAGAGGGGGACAGAGTAATGAGCAGTTCTTC.